This entry features one T cell receptor beta chain sequence. Its antigen is undetermined. Each cDNA molecule in the library carried unique molecular identifiers. Methods used by the authors: Per-sample TCR counts ranged from roughly 20,000 to 700,000, median roughly 98,000. Each CDR3 protein is one row after TCRdb ran MiXCR on the reads. TCRdb, rather than the study authors, made the V and J calls. This table holds about 570 distinct CDR3 sequences, approximately 86% found once. The CDR3 has 16 amino acids. Trimming stripped 5 bases from V and 1 base from J, with 16 bases between. Germline V lookup: CDR1 SGHTA, CDR2 FQGNSA. Unfractionated whole blood served as the source for total RNA extraction. This entry is derived from a study of human T cells and chemical hapten exposure. Study details: There were per-sample TCR yield variations, arising mainly from small pooled library volume differences.

The study's findings and limits: There was no change with DPC sensitization in TCRs above 1 in 1000 frequency.

The specimen sequenced was whole blood. This TCR was sampled from a human donor with alopecia, or a healthy volunteer (not recorded which). Some clones in this sample may be carry-over from other donors' samples. This table probably holds off-target reads from a library built for another chain. J is TRBJ2-3 and V is TRBV7-2; D assignment may be TRBD1 or TRBD2 (5 bases each). Here the CDR3 reads CASSAGMRGGTDTQYF. The CDR3 DNA reads as TGTGCCAGCAGCGCCGGTATGAGGGGCGGCACAGATACGCAGTATTTT.